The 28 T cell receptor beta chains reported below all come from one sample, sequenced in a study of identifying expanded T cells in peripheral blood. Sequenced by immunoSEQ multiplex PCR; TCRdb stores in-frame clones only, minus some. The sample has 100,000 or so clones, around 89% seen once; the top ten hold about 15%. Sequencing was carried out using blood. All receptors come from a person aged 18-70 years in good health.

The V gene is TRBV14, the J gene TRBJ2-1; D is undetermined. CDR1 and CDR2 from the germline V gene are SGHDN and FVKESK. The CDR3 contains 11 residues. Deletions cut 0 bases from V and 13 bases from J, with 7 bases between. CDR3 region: CASSQERVQFF. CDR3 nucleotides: TGTGCCAGCAGCCAAGAAAGGGTTCAGTTCTTC.

In nucleotides, the CDR3 is TGTGCCAGCACCTCCCAAACGGACAGGGGTGGCGAGCAGTACTTC. Amino acid sequence: CASTSQTDRGGEQYF. The rearrangement links TRBV27 to TRBJ2-7, with TRBD1 identical over 9 bases. This CDR3 spans 15 amino acids. The trim removed 7 bases at V and 6 bases at J, leaving 13 bases unmatched. Looked up from germline, CDR1 is MNHEY and CDR2 is SMNVEV (reference sequence).

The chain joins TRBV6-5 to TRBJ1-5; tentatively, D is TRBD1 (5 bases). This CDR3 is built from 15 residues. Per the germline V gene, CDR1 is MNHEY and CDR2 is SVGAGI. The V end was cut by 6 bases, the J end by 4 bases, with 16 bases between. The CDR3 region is CASSPGRRWNQPQHF. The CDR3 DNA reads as TGTGCCAGCAGCCCGGGACGGCGGTGGAATCAGCCCCAGCATTTT.

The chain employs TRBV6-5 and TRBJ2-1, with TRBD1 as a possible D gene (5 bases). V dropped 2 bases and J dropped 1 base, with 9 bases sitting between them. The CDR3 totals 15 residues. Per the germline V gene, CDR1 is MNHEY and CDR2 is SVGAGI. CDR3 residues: CASSYDGASYNEQFF. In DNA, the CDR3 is TGTGCCAGCAGTTACGATGGGGCTTCCTACAATGAGCAGTTCTTC.

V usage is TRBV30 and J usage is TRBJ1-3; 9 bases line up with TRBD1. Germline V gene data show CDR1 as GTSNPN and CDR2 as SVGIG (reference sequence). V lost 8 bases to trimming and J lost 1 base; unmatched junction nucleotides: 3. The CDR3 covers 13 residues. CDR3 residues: CAGDRGSGNTIYF. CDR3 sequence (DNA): TGTGCCGGAGACAGGGGGTCTGGAAACACCATATATTTT.

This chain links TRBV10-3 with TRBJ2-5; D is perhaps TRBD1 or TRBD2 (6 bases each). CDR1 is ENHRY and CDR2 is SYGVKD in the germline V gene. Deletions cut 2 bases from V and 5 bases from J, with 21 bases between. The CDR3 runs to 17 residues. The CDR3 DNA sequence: TGTGCCATCAGTGAGGCCTCGTGGGGGGCGGAGGTGGAGACCCAGTACTTC. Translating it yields CAISEASWGAEVETQYF.

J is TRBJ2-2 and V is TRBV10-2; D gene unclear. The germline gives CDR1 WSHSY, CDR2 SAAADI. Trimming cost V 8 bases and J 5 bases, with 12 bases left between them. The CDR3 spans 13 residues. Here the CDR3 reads CASRVPRTGELFF. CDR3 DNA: TGCGCCAGCCGGGTACCGAGAACCGGGGAGCTGTTTTTT.

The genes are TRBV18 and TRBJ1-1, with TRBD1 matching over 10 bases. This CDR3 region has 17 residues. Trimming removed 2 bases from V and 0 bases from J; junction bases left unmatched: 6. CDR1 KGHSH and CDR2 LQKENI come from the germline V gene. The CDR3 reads CASSPRQGAPLNTEAFF. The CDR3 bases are TGTGCCAGCTCACCAAGACAGGGGGCACCCTTGAACACTGAAGCTTTCTTT.

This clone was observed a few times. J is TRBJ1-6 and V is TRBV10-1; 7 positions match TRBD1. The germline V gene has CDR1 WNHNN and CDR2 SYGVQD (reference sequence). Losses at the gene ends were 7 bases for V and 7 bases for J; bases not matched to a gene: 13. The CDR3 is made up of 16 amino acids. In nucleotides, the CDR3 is TGCGCCAGCACCACCCTCGACAGGGTAGGGAATTCACCCCTCCACTTT. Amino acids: CASTTLDRVGNSPLHF.

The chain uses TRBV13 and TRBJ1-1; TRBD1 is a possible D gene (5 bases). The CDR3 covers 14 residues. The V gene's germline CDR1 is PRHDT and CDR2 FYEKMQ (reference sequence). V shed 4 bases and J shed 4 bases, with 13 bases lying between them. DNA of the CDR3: TGTGCCAGCAGCTCGGGACGGGTAGGCACTGAAGCTTTCTTT. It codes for CASSSGRVGTEAFF.

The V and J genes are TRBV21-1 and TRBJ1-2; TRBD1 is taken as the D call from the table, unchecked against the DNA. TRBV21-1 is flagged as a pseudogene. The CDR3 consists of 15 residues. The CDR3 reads CASSKGTGGGYGYTF. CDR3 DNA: TGTGCCAGCAGCAAGGGGACAGGGGGAGGCTATGGCTACACCTTC.

The DNA of the CDR3 is TGTGCCAGCAGCGCACAGGGGGCGAACACTGAAGCTTTCTTT. Protein product: CASSAQGANTEAFF. The chain couples TRBV6-6 to TRBJ1-1; TRBD1 matches 9 bases. This CDR3 has 14 residues. With V trimmed by 6 bases and J by 1 base, 3 bases remained unmatched. Germline V gives CDR1 MNHNY, CDR2 SVGAGI (reference sequence).

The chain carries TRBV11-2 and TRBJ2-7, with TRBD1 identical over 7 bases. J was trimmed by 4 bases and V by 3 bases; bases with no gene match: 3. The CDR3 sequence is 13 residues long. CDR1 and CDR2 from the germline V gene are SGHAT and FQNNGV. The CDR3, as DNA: TGTGCCAGCAGCTTCGGACAGGCGTACGAGCAGTACTTC. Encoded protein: CASSFGQAYEQYF.

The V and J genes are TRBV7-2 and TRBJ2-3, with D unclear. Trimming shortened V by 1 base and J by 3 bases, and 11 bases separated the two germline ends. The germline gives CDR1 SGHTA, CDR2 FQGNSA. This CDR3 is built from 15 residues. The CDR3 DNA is TGTGCCAGCAGCTTAGGGCACATAGGGACAGATACGCAGTATTTT. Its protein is CASSLGHIGTDTQYF.

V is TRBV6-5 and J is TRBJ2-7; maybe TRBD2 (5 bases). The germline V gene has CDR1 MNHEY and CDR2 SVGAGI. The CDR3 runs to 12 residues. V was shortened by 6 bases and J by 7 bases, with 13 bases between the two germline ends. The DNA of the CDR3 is TGTGCCAGCAGCATGGATTCGGGAGAGCAGTACTTC. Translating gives CASSMDSGEQYF.

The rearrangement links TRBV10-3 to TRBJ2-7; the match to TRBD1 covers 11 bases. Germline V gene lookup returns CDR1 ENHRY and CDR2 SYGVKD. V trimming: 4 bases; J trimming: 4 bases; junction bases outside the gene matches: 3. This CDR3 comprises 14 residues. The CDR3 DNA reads TGTGCCATCAGTGGGGGACAGGGGGATTACGAGCAGTACTTC. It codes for CAISGGQGDYEQYF.

The CDR3 nucleotides read TGTGCCAGCAGCGCGGGGTCGGGGTGGGCTTTCTTT. Amino acid sequence: CASSAGSGWAFF. The chain combines TRBV6-5 with TRBJ1-1, with D unclear. V gave up 6 bases and J gave up 11 bases, with 16 bases separating them. Germline V gene data show CDR1 as MNHEY and CDR2 as SVGAGI. The CDR3 contains 12 residues.

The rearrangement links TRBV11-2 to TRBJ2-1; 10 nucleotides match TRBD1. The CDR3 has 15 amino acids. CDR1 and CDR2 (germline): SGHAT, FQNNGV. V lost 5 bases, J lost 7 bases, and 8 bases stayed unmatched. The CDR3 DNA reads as TGTGCCAGCAGCCCGCCTCGGACAGGGGGTAATGAGCAGTTCTTC. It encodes CASSPPRTGGNEQFF.

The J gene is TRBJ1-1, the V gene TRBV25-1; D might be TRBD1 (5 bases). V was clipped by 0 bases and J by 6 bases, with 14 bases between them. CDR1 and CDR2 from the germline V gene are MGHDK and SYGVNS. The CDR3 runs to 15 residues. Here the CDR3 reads CASSEYKRGRAEAFF. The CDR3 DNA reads TGTGCCAGCAGTGAATACAAGAGGGGTAGGGCTGAAGCTTTCTTT.

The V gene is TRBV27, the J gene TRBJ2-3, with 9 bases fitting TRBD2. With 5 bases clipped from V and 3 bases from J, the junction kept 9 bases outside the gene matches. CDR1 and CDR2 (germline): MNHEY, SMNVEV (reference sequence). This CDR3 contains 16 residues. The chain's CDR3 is CASSQYGGGGTDTQYF. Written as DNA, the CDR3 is TGTGCCAGCAGTCAGTACGGCGGGGGGGGAACAGATACGCAGTATTTT.

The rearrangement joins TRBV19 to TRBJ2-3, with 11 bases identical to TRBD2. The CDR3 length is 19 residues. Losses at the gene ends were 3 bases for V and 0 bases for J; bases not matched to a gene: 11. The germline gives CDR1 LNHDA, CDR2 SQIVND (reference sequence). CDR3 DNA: TGTGCCAGTAGTATCGGTTCCCTCACTAGCGGGGGAAGCACAGATACGCAGTATTTT. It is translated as CASSIGSLTSGGSTDTQYF. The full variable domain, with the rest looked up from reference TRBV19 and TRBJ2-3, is DGGITQSPKYLFRKEGQNVTLSCEQNLNHDAMYWYRQDPGQGLRLIYYSQIVNDFQKGDIAEGYSVSREKKESFPLTVTSAQKNPTAFYLCASSIGSLTSGGSTDTQYFGPGTRLTVL.

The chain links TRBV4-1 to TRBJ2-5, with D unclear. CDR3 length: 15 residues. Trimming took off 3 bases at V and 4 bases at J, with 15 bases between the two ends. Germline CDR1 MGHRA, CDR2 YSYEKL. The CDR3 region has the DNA TGCGCCAGCAGCCACACCTGGGCAGGACGAGAGACCCAGTACTTC. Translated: CASSHTWAGRETQYF.

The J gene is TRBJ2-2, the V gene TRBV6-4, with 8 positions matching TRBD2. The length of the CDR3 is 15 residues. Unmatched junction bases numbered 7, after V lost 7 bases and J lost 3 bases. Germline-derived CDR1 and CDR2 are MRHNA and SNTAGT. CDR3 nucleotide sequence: TGTGCCAGCAAACCCGGGAGGGGAGACACCGGGGAGCTGTTTTTT. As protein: CASKPGRGDTGELFF.

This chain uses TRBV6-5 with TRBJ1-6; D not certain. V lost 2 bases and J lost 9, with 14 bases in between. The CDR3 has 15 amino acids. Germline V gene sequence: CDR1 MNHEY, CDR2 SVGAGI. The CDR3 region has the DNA TGTGCCAGCAGTTACCTATTCCAGGCAGTTTCACCCCTCCACTTT. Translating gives CASSYLFQAVSPLHF.

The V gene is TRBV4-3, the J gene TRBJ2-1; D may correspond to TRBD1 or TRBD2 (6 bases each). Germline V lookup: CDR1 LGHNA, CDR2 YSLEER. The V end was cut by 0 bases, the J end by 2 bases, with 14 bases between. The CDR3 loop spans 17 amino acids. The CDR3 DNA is TGCGCCAGCAGCCAAGATTGGCTTGGGGGGCCCTACAATGAGCAGTTCTTC. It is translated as CASSQDWLGGPYNEQFF.

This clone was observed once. In nucleotides, the CDR3 is TGTGCCAGCACCCTAGGACAGGGGGCGAATTCACCCCTCCACTTT. It is translated as CASTLGQGANSPLHF. This rearrangement joins TRBV7-2 to TRBJ1-6, with TRBD1 matching over 11 bases. The CDR3 runs to 15 residues. J lost 7 bases, V lost 7 bases, and 6 bases had no gene match. Germline V gene sequence: CDR1 SGHTA, CDR2 FQGNSA.

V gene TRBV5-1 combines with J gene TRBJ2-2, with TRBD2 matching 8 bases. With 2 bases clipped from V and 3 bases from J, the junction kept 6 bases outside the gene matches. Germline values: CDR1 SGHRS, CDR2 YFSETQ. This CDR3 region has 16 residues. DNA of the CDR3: TGCGCCAGCAGCTTTCCGGGTAGCGGGGACACCGGGGAGCTGTTTTTT. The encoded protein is CASSFPGSGDTGELFF.

The CDR3 bases are TGTGCCAGCAGCCCCCCGGTTGGCGAGCAGTACTTC. It encodes CASSPPVGEQYF. The rearrangement uses TRBV7-9 and TRBJ2-7; no clear D gene. Trimming pared 5 bases from V and 6 bases from J, leaving 11 bases between. Germline V gene data show CDR1 as SEHNR and CDR2 as FQNEAQ (reference sequence). CDR3 length: 12 residues.